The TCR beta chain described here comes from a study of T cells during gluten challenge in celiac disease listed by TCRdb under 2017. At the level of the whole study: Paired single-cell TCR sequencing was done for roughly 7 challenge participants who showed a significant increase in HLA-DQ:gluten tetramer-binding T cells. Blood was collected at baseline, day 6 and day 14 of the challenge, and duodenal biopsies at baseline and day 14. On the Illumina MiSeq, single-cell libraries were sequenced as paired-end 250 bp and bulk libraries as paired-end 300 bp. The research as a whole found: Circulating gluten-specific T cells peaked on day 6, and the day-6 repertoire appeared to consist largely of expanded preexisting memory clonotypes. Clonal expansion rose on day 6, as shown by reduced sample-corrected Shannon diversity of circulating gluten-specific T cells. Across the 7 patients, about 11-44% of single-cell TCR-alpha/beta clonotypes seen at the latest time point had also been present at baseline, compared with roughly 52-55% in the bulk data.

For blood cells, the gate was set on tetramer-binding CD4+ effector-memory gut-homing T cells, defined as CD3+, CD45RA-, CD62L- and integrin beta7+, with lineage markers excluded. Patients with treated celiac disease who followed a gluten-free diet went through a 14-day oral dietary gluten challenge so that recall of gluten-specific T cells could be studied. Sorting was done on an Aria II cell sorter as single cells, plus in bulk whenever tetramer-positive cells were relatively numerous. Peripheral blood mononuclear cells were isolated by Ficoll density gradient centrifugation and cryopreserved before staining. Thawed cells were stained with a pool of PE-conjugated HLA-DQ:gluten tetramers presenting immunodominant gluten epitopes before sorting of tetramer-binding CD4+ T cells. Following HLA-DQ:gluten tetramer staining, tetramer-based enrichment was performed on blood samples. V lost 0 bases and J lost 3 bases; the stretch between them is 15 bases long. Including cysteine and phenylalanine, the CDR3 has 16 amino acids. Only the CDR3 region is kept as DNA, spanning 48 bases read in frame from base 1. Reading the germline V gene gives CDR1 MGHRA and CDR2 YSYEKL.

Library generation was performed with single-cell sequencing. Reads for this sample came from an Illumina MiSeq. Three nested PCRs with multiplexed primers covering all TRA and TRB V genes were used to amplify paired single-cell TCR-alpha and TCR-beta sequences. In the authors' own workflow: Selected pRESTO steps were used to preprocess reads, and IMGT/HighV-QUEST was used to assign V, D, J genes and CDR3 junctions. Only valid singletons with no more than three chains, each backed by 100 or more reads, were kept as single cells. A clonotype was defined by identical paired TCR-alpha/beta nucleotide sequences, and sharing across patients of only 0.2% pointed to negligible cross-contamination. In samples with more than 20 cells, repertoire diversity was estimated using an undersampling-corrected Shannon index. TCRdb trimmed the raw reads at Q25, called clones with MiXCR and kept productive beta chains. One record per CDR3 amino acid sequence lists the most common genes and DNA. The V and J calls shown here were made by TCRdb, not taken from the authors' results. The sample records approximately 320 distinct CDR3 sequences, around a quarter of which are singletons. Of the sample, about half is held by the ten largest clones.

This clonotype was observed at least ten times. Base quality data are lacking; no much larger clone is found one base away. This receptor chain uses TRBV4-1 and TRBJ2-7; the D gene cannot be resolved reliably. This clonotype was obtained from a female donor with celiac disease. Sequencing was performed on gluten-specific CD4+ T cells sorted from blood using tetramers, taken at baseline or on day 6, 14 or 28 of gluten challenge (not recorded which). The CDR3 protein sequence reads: CASSQDAQPSLYEQYF. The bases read TGCGCCAGCAGCCAAGACGCACAGCCCAGTCTCTACGAGCAGTACTTC.